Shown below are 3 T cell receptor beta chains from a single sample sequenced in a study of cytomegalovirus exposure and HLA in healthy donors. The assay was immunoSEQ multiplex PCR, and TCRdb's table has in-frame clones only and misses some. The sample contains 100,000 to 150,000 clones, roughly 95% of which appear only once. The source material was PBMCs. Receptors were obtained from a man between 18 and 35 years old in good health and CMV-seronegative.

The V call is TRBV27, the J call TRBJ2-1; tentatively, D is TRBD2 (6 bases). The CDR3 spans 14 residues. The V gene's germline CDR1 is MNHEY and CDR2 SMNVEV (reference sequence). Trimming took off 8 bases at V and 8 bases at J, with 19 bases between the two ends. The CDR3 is CASCRRALGYEQFF. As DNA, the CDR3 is TGTGCCAGCTGCAGGAGGGCCCTCGGGTATGAGCAGTTCTTC.

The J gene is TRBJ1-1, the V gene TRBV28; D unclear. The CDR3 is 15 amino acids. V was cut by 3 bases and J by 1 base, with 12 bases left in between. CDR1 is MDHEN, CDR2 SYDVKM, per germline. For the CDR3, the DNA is TGTGCCAGCAGTTTCCCAGGAATAAGGAACACTGAAGCTTTCTTT. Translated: CASSFPGIRNTEAFF.

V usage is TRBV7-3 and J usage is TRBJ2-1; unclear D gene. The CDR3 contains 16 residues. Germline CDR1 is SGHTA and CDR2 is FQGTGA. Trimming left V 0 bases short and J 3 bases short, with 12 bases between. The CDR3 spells CASSLTPLTFYNEQFF. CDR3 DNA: TGTGCCAGCAGCTTAACCCCCCTGACTTTCTACAATGAGCAGTTCTTC. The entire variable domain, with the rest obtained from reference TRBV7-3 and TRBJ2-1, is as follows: GAGVSQTPSNKVTEKGKYVELRCDPISGHTALYWYRQSLGQGPEFLIYFQGTGAADDSGLPNDRFFAVRPEGSVSTLKIQRTERGDSAVYLCASSLTPLTFYNEQFFGPGTRLTVL.